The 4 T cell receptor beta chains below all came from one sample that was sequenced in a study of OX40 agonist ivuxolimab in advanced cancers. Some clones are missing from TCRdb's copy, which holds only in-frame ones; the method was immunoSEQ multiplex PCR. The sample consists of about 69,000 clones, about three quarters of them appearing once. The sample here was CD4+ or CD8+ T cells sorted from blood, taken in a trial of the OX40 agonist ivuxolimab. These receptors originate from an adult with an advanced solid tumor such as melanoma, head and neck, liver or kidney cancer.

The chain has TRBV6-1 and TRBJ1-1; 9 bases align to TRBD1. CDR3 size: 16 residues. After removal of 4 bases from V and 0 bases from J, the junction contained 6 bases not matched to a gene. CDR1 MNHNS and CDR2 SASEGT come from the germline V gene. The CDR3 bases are TGTGCCAGCAGTGGCACAGGGGGCCTTATGAACACTGAAGCTTTCTTT. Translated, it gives CASSGTGGLMNTEAFF.

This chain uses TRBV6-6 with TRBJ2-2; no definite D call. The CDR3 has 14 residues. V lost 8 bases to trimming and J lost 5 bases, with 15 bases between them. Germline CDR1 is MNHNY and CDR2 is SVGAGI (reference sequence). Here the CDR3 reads CASLGSGRTGELFF. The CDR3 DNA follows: TGTGCCAGCTTGGGGTCCGGAAGAACCGGGGAGCTGTTTTTT.

The CDR3 here is CASGGSPGTGELFF. The CDR3 DNA is TGTGCCTCCGGGGGCAGCCCGGGAACCGGGGAGCTGTTTTTT. This chain connects TRBV6-4 to TRBJ2-2; tentatively, D is TRBD1 or TRBD2 (6 bases each). Trimming left V 11 bases short and J 5 bases short, with 18 bases between. The germline gives CDR1 MRHNA, CDR2 SNTAGT. The CDR3 is 14 residues long.

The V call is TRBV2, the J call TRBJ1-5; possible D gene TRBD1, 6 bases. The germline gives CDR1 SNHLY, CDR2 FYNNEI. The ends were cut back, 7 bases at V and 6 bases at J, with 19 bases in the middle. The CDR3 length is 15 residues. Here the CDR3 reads CASKGGTQESQPQHF. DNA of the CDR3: TGTGCCAGCAAGGGGGGGACCCAGGAGAGTCAGCCCCAGCATTTT. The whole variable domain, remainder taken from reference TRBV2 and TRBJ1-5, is EPEVTQTPSHQVTQMGQEVILRCVPISNHLYFYWYRQILGQKVEFLVSFYNNEISEKSEIFDDQFSVERPDGSNFTLKIRSTKLEDSAMYFCASKGGTQESQPQHFGDGTRLSIL.